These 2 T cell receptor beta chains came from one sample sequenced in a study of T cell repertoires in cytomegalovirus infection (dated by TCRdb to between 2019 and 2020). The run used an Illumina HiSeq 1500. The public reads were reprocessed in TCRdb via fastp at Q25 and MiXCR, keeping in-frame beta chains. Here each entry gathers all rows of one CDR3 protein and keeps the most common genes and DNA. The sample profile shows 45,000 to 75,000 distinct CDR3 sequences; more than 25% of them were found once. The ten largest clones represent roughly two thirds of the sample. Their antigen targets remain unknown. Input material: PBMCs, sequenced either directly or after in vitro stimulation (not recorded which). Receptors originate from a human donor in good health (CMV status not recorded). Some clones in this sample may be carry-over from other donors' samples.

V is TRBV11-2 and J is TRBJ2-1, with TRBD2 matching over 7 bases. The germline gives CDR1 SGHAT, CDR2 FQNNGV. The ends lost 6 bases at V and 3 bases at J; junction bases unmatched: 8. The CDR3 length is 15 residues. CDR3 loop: CASRLGGGNYNEQFF. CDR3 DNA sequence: TGTGCCAGCAGACTGGGGGGGGGGAACTACAATGAGCAGTTCTTC.

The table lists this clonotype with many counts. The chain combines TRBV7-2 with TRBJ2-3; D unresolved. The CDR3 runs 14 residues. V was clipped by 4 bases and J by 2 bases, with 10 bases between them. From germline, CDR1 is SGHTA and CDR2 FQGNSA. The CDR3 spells CASSYDGNTDTQYF. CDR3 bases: TGTGCCAGCAGCTACGACGGAAACACAGATACGCAGTATTTT.